A single sample gave rise to the 26 T cell receptor beta chains below, sequenced in a study of long-term antiretroviral therapy in people with HIV. They ran version v3.0 of the immunoSEQ assay at survey level. The repertoire was sequenced with immunoSEQ multiplex PCR; TCRdb's copy has only in-frame clones and lacks some. The profile shows about 25,000 clones, under 85% of them singletons. The specimen comprised unsorted PBMCs, sampled 2.1 years after starting antiretroviral therapy. Every receptor here comes from a man aged 30-40 years with HIV.

The genes are TRBV5-6 and TRBJ2-1, with D unresolved. This CDR3 has 15 amino acids. With 5 bases removed from V and 2 bases from J, the gap between germline ends came to 14 bases. The germline V gene encodes CDR1 SGHDT and CDR2 YYEEEE. The CDR3 DNA sequence: TGTGCCAGCAGTCCCTGGGTGTGGGCCTACAATGAGCAGTTCTTC. Protein: CASSPWVWAYNEQFF.

The rearrangement links TRBV6-5 to TRBJ1-5; 8 nucleotides agree with TRBD1. The length of the CDR3 is 14 residues. The V gene's germline CDR1 is MNHEY and CDR2 SVGAGI. Trimming took 5 bases from V and 5 from J; bases not matched to a gene: 5. The CDR3 DNA is TGTGCCAGCAGTCAAGCAGGGGGCGATCAGCCCCAGCATTTT. It translates to CASSQAGGDQPQHF.

This chain uses TRBV7-2 with TRBJ2-3; TRBD2 matches 11 bases. CDR1 SGHTA and CDR2 FQGNSA come from the germline V gene. This CDR3 spans 15 amino acids. V lost 4 bases and J lost 4; bases outside the gene matches: 4. The CDR3 nucleotides read TGTGCCAGCAGCTCTTTGGGACTAGCGGCAGATACGCAGTATTTT. Translating it yields CASSSLGLAADTQYF.

V usage is TRBV6-6 and J usage is TRBJ2-3; the match to TRBD2 covers 8 bases. There are 15 residues in the CDR3. Germline V gene lookup returns CDR1 MNHNY and CDR2 SVGAGI (reference sequence). V shed 6 bases and J 4 bases; nucleotides not matched to a gene: 9. This CDR3 reads CASSHRGLVADTQYF. The CDR3 coding sequence is TGTGCCAGCAGCCACCGGGGACTAGTTGCAGATACGCAGTATTTT.

The chain joins TRBV7-9 to TRBJ2-3; tentative D call: TRBD1 (6 bases). Trimming took 3 bases from V and 6 from J, leaving 22 bases between them. This CDR3 is 17 amino acids long. Germline-derived CDR1 and CDR2 are SEHNR and FQNEAQ (reference sequence). DNA for the CDR3: TGTGCCAGCAGCTTGCCCTGGGAGCGGTCGAGGGGGGATACGCAGTATTTT. Its protein product is CASSLPWERSRGDTQYF.

This chain connects TRBV6-1 to TRBJ1-1; TRBD1 matches at 7 bases. This CDR3 spans 14 amino acids. Germline CDR1 MNHNS, CDR2 SASEGT. The V segment lost 5 bases and the J segment 3 bases; nucleotides outside the gene matches: 6. This chain's CDR3 is CASSIRQGDTEAFF. The CDR3 DNA reads as TGTGCCAGCAGTATCAGACAGGGTGACACTGAAGCTTTCTTT.

The chain combines TRBV2 with TRBJ2-5; TRBD2 agrees at 8 bases. From germline, CDR1 is SNHLY and CDR2 FYNNEI. CDR3 size: 15 residues. V lost 6 bases and J lost 1; bases outside the gene matches: 7. The chain's CDR3 is CASRAGGGSQETQYF. CDR3 in DNA: TGTGCCAGCAGGGCGGGCGGGGGGTCCCAAGAGACCCAGTACTTC.

The V call is TRBV28, the J call TRBJ1-1; TRBD1 aligns across 9 bases. V lost 0 bases to trimming and J lost 3 bases; unmatched junction nucleotides: 2. Looked up from germline, CDR1 is MDHEN and CDR2 is SYDVKM. The CDR3 contains 15 residues. CDR3: CASSLWDRGYTEAFF. The CDR3 nucleotides are TGTGCCAGCAGTTTATGGGACAGGGGTTACACTGAAGCTTTCTTT.

V gene TRBV6-1 combines with J gene TRBJ2-5; D possibly corresponds to TRBD2 (5 bases). The CDR3 contains 14 residues. Germline V gene data show CDR1 as MNHNS and CDR2 as SASEGT. Trimming removed 2 bases at V and 4 bases at J, with 11 bases between. This chain's CDR3 is CASSEMGDAETQYF. CDR3 nucleotide sequence: TGTGCCAGCAGTGAAATGGGAGACGCAGAGACCCAGTACTTC.

As DNA, the CDR3 is TGTGCCATCCTCAGGACAGGGGGAAGCTACGAGCAGTACTTC. This gives the protein CAILRTGGSYEQYF. The chain employs TRBV28 and TRBJ2-7, with 10 nucleotides matching TRBD1. The CDR3 is 14 residues long. Per germline, CDR1 MDHEN and CDR2 SYDVKM. The V and J ends lost 10 bases and 3 bases, in that order; junction bases with no gene match: 9.

The chain recombines TRBV19 with TRBJ1-3; D possibly corresponds to TRBD1 (5 bases). The CDR3 is 14 residues long. CDR1 is LNHDA, CDR2 SQIVND, per germline (reference sequence). Trimming left V 5 bases short and J 4 bases short, with 12 bases between. The CDR3 sequence is CASSARDGGNTIYF. The CDR3 DNA is TGTGCCAGTAGTGCTCGGGACGGCGGAAACACCATATATTTT.

The V call is TRBV9, the J call TRBJ2-5; D tentatively reads TRBD1 or TRBD2 (7 bases each). CDR1 and CDR2 from the germline V gene are SGDLS and YYNGEE. V was clipped by 7 bases and J by 5 bases, with 18 bases between them. The CDR3 sequence is 14 residues long. The CDR3 DNA sequence: TGTGCCAGCGGGGCCGGGGAGGGGGCTGAGACCCAGTACTTC. Translating gives CASGAGEGAETQYF. Looking up the rest from reference TRBV9 and TRBJ2-5 gives the full variable domain: DSGVTQTPKHLITATGQRVTLRCSPRSGDLSVYWYQQSLDQGLQFLIQYYNGEERAKGNILERFSAQQFPDLHSELNLSSLELGDSALYFCASGAGEGAETQYFGPGTRLLVL.

The V and J genes are TRBV7-2 and TRBJ2-7; 8 bases match TRBD1. Germline V lookup: CDR1 SGHTA, CDR2 FQGNSA. V was pared by 6 bases and J by 5 bases, with 9 bases of the junction left unmatched. This CDR3 region has 14 residues. The CDR3 coding sequence is TGTGCCAGCAGTGTCAGACAGGGGAGTAACGAGCAGTACTTC. It codes for CASSVRQGSNEQYF. The full variable domain, in which reference TRBV7-2 and TRBJ2-7 provide the parts outside the CDR3, is GAGVSQSPSNKVTEKGKDVELRCDPISGHTALYWYRQSLGQGLEFLIYFQGNSAPDKSGLPSDRFSAERTGGSVSTLTIQRTQQEDSAVYLCASSVRQGSNEQYFGPGTRLTVT.

The chain uses TRBV19 and TRBJ1-4; a weak D match, TRBD1 (6 bases). Deletions cut 5 bases from V and 5 bases from J, with 15 bases between. Germline V gives CDR1 LNHDA, CDR2 SQIVND (reference sequence). The CDR3 totals 15 residues. The CDR3 reads CASSRSDRLNEKLFF. The CDR3 DNA reads as TGTGCCAGTAGTCGATCCGACAGGTTAAATGAAAAACTGTTTTTT.

The chain employs TRBV5-8 and TRBJ1-1; unclear D gene. Germline V CDR1 and CDR2: SGHTS, YDEGEE. The ends were cut back, 2 bases at V and 0 bases at J, with 5 bases in the middle. The CDR3 runs 13 residues. Here the CDR3 DNA reads TGTGCCAGCAGCTTCGGACTGAACACTGAAGCTTTCTTT. As protein: CASSFGLNTEAFF.

The V gene is TRBV19, the J gene TRBJ2-5; TRBD2 matches 10 bases. V was pared by 0 bases and J by 1 base, with 2 bases of the junction left unmatched. CDR1 and CDR2 (germline): LNHDA, SQIVND (reference sequence). The CDR3 spans 16 residues. The CDR3 bases are TGTGCCAGTAGTATAGAGTTAGCGGGGGGCCAAGAGACCCAGTACTTC. This gives the protein CASSIELAGGQETQYF.

The V call is TRBV10-3, the J call TRBJ2-1; 7 nucleotides line up with TRBD2. Germline CDR1 and CDR2: ENHRY and SYGVKD. This CDR3 comprises 16 residues. V dropped 2 bases and J dropped 7; count of bases not matched to a gene: 11. CDR3 sequence (DNA): TGTGCCATCAGTGAGAGCACCCTCGGGACTATGAATGAGCAGTTCTTC. Its translation is CAISESTLGTMNEQFF.

The CDR3 DNA reads as TGTGCCAGCAGCGTAGCTGGCAGCCCAGCAGATACGCAGTATTTT. It specifies CASSVAGSPADTQYF. This sequence joins TRBV9 and TRBJ2-3; no definite D call. This CDR3 contains 15 residues. With 0 bases removed from V and 4 bases from J, the gap between germline ends came to 12 bases. Germline V lookup: CDR1 SGDLS, CDR2 YYNGEE.

This clone was counted a few times. Other DNA sequences in this specimen translate into the identical CDR3. V usage is TRBV27 and J usage is TRBJ1-5; D unclear. Trimming removed 2 bases at V and 1 base at J, with 3 bases between. Germline-derived CDR1 and CDR2 are MNHEY and SMNVEV (reference sequence). The CDR3 sequence is 13 residues long. As DNA, the CDR3 is TGTGCCAGCAGTTTAGGGAGCAATCAGCCCCAGCATTTT. Amino acids: CASSLGSNQPQHF.

In its sample, this clone was seen a few times. The chain links TRBV27 to TRBJ2-7; weak D call: TRBD2 (6 bases). The CDR3 spans 15 residues. Germline lookup yields CDR1 MNHEY and CDR2 SMNVEV (reference sequence). Trimming left V 3 bases short and J 2 bases short, with 14 bases between. DNA of the CDR3: TGTGCCAGCAGTTTTGGCGGGAAAGCCCCCTACGAGCAGTACTTC. This translates into CASSFGGKAPYEQYF.

The V and J genes are TRBV7-6 and TRBJ2-1, with D maybe TRBD1 (5 bases). Trimming removed 5 bases from V and 2 bases from J, with 16 bases in between. CDR3 length: 16 amino acids. The germline V gene has CDR1 SGHVS and CDR2 FNYEAQ. The CDR3 coding sequence is TGTGCCAGCAGCCAGACAGACCTAGGTCCCTACAATGAGCAGTTCTTC. Amino acid sequence: CASSQTDLGPYNEQFF.

The chain joins TRBV29-1 to TRBJ1-5, with D possibly being TRBD1 (5 bases). Trimming took 7 bases from V and 6 from J, leaving 19 bases between them. The CDR3 has 14 amino acids. The germline V gene has CDR1 SQVTM and CDR2 ANQGSEA. DNA for the CDR3: TGCAGCGCCTCGCGGGGGGGGAGAGTTCAGCCCCAGCATTTT. This codes for CSASRGGRVQPQHF. Variable domain in full (rest from reference TRBV29-1 and TRBJ1-5): SAVISQKPSRDICQRGTSLTIQCQVDSQVTMMFWYRQQPGQSLTLIATANQGSEATYESGFVIDKFPISRPNLTFSTLTVSNMSPEDSSIYLCSASRGGRVQPQHFGDGTRLSIL.

V is TRBV5-5 and J is TRBJ2-7, with no clear D. CDR1 is SGHKS, CDR2 YYEKEE, per germline (reference sequence). This CDR3 is built from 15 residues. The V and J ends lost 1 base and 1 base respectively, with 12 bases between them. The CDR3 here is CASSLLAWKSYEQYF. CDR3 DNA: TGTGCCAGCAGCTTGCTTGCTTGGAAGTCCTACGAGCAGTACTTC.

This chain links TRBV5-4 with TRBJ2-3; D remains ambiguous. The CDR3 contains 12 residues. V was clipped by 0 bases and J by 2 bases, with 1 base between them. Germline V gene sequence: CDR1 SGHNT, CDR2 YYREEE (reference sequence). This CDR3 reads CASSLATDTQYF. CDR3 in DNA: TGTGCCAGCAGCTTGGCCACAGATACGCAGTATTTT.

The genes are TRBV13 and TRBJ2-7; D remains unclear. CDR1 is PRHDT and CDR2 is FYEKMQ in the germline V gene (reference sequence). This CDR3 is built from 14 residues. With 6 bases removed from V and 2 bases from J, the gap between germline ends came to 14 bases. The CDR3 loop reads CASSSNELPYEQYF. The CDR3 nucleotides read TGTGCCAGCAGTTCCAACGAGTTGCCCTACGAGCAGTACTTC.

J is TRBJ2-5 and V is TRBV6-1; D possibly uses TRBD1 or TRBD2 (5 bases each). V lost 3 bases to trimming and J lost 2 bases, with 10 bases between them. Germline values: CDR1 MNHNS, CDR2 SASEGT. The CDR3 extends over 14 amino acids. CDR3 nucleotide sequence: TGTGCCAGCAGTGATGAGGGGCGGCAAGAGACCCAGTACTTC. Translated: CASSDEGRQETQYF.